This T cell receptor (beta chain) was obtained from a study of blood T cell repertoires in COVID-19. At the level of the study: Acute and convalescent COVID-19 samples came from the United States, Italy and Spain.

Original analysis: Estimates of nucleated cell counts were drawn from the amplification of reference gene primers. This table comes from immunoSEQ multiplex PCR, and its TCRdb copy is limited to in-frame clones, with some not included. For V, J and clone size, that table is used; D and trimming come from the DNA. The data show roughly 150,000 clones, approximately 80% seen once. The germline V gene encodes CDR1 KGHSH and CDR2 LQKENI. CDR3 length: 15 amino acids. The V and J ends lost 2 bases and 5 bases respectively, with 13 bases between them. The V call is TRBV18, the J call TRBJ1-3, with D tentatively TRBD1 (6 bases). Sequenced: peripheral blood. The TCR sequence derives from a woman aged 45-65 years with acute or convalescent COVID-19. In nucleotides, the CDR3 is TGTGCCAGCTCACCAGATACAGGGACAAGAAACACCATATATTTT. It specifies CASSPDTGTRNTIYF.